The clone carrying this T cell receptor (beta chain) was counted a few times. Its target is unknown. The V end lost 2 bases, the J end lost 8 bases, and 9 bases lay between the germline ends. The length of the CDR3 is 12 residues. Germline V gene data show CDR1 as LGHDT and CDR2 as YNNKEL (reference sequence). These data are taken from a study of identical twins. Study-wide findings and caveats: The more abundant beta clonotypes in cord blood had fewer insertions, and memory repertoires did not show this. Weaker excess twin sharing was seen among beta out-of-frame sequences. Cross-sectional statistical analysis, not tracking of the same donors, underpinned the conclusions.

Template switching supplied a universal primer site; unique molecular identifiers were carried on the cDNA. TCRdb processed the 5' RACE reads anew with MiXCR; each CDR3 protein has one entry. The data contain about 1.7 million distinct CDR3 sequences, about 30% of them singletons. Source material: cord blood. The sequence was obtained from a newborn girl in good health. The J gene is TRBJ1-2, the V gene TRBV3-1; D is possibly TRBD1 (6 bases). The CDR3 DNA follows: TGTGCCAGCAGCCAACACAGGGAGGGCTACACCTTC. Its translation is CASSQHREGYTF. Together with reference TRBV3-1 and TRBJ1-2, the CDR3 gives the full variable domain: DTAVSQTPKYLVTQMGNDKSIKCEQNLGHDTMYWYKQDSKKFLKIMFSYNNKELIINETVPNRFSPKSPDKAHLNLHINSLELGDSAVYFCASSQHREGYTFGSGTRLTVV.